These T cell receptor beta chains were read from a single sample in a study of blood T cell repertoires in COVID-19. This table comes from immunoSEQ multiplex PCR, and its TCRdb copy is limited to in-frame clones, with some not included. The sample consists of 110,000 or so clones, 85% to 90% of them appearing once. Material: peripheral blood. The receptors here all came from a man aged 70-80 years with active or convalescent COVID-19. CDR3s leave out the opening cysteine and the closing phenylalanine or tryptophan. A D gene is named only where the DNA matches it firmly.

d_call: TRBD1; v_call: TRBV2; cdr3_aa: ASSEAGQGGEKLF
d_call: TRBD2; v_call: TRBV5-1; cdr3_aa: ASSLGTSDEQF
d_call: .; v_call: TRBV7-9; cdr3_aa: ASSLVEYLNEQF
d_call: TRBD1; v_call: TRBV7-2; cdr3_aa: ASSLGQMRGYT
d_call: .; v_call: TRBV15; cdr3_aa: ATSRETARDIDEKLF
d_call: .; v_call: TRBV19; cdr3_aa: ASSIRGPSTDTQY
d_call: .; v_call: TRBV7-8; cdr3_aa: ASSLSSGGDEKLF
d_call: TRBD2; v_call: TRBV5-6; cdr3_aa: ASRPAREGRETQY
d_call: .; v_call: TRBV7-8; cdr3_aa: ASSLNRDGYT
d_call: .; v_call: TRBV27; cdr3_aa: ASSSTISGNTIY
d_call: TRBD1; v_call: TRBV13; cdr3_aa: ASRSRGNADTQY
d_call: .; v_call: TRBV19; cdr3_aa: ASSAATHRVGYT
d_call: .; v_call: TRBV25-1; cdr3_aa: ASSRGRNSPLH
d_call: TRBD1; v_call: TRBV14; cdr3_aa: ASSSGQGYGYT
d_call: TRBD2; v_call: TRBV4-1; cdr3_aa: ASSQGYSGTDTQY
d_call: TRBD1; v_call: TRBV28; cdr3_aa: ASSWDREISEQY
d_call: TRBD2; v_call: TRBV5-1; cdr3_aa: ASSPRLAGGLWEQY
d_call: .; v_call: TRBV3-1/TRBV3-2; cdr3_aa: ASSPSGFAGYT
d_call: TRBD2; v_call: TRBV7-2; cdr3_aa: ASSSGLAGLADTQY
d_call: TRBD1; v_call: TRBV28; cdr3_aa: ASTLPGQGINYGYT
d_call: TRBD2; v_call: TRBV7-9; cdr3_aa: ASSLLAASYEQY
d_call: .; v_call: TRBV28; cdr3_aa: ASSLWGRRSNQPQH
d_call: TRBD2; v_call: TRBV18; cdr3_aa: ASRRGEETQY
d_call: TRBD1; v_call: TRBV9; cdr3_aa: ASSSPQGITEAF
d_call: .; v_call: TRBV6-1; cdr3_aa: ASSEALAGFSEQY
d_call: .; v_call: TRBV28; cdr3_aa: ASSLSSRSLYEQY
d_call: .; v_call: TRBV6-5; cdr3_aa: ASSPYRNTEAF
d_call: TRBD1; v_call: TRBV5-8; cdr3_aa: ASSRRQGSSYNEQF
d_call: .; v_call: TRBV5-1; cdr3_aa: ASTAGGNTEAF
d_call: .; v_call: TRBV5-1; cdr3_aa: ASSSQGWGNIQY